The sequence of this TCR beta chain was determined in a study of shared clonotypes between healthy human individuals. The V end lost 10 bases, the J end lost 0 bases, and 13 bases lay between the germline ends. The CDR3 extends over 14 amino acids. Looked up from germline, CDR1 is MDHEN and CDR2 is SYDVKM. Naive CD8 cells comprised CD45RO-negative, CCR7-positively selected cells, excluding terminally differentiated effector memory CD45RA+ cells. Whole-study results and caveats: Memory subsets had estimated richness that was generally smaller than that of naive subsets. Owing to a small donor count, the genetic and exposure-history diversity represented was limited.

Points on this clone: The antigen remains unidentified.

Sorted subsets were amplified in replicate PCRs using approximately 200 ng DNA, about 30,000 T cell genomes. Measured with immunoSEQ multiplex PCR; TCRdb has only the in-frame clones, and not every one. The sample contains about 2 million clones, about 94% of which appear only once. The rearrangement uses TRBV28 and TRBJ1-5, with D possibly matching TRBD1 (6 bases). The sample was naive CD8+ T cells sorted from blood. The TCR originated in a man between 18 and 29 years old in good health. The DNA of the CDR3 is TGTGCCACCGAGGGGGGATATAGCAATCAGCCCCAGCATTTT. It encodes CATEGGYSNQPQHF.